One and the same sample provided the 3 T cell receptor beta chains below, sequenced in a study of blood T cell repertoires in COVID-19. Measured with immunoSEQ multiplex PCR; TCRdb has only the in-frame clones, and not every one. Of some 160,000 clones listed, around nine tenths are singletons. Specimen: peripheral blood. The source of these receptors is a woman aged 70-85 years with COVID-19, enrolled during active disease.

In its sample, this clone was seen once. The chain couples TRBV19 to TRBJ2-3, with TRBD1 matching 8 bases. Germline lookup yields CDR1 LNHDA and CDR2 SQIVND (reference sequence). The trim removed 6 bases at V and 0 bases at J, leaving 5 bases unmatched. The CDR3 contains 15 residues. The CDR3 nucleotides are TGTGCCAGTAGAAGGGGACAGGTCAGCACAGATACGCAGTATTTT. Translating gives CASRRGQVSTDTQYF.

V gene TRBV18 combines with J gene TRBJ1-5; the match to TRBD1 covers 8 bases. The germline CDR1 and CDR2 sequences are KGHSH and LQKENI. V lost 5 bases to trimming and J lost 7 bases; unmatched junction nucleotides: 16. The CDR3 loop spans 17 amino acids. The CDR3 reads CASSNSPGQAVGQPQHF. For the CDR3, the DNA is TGTGCCAGCTCAAACAGCCCGGGACAGGCGGTAGGACAGCCCCAGCATTTT.

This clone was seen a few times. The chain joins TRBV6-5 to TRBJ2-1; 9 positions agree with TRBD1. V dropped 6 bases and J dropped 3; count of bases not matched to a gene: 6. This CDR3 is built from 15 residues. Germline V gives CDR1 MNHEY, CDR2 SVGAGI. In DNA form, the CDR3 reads TGTGCCAGCAGGCTGGGACAGGGTATCTACAATGAGCAGTTCTTC. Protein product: CASRLGQGIYNEQFF.